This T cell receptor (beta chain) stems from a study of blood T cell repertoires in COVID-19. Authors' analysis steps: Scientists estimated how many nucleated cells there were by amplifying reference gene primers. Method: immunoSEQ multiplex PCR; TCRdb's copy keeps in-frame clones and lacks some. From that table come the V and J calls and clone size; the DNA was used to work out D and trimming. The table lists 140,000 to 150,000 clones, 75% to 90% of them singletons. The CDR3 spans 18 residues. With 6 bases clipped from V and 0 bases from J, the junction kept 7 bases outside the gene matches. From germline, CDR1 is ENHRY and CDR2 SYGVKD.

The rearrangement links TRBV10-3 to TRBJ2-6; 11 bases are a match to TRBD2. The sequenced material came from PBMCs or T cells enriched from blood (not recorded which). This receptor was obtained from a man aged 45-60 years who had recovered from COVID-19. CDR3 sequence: CAIRIAGGSSSGANVLTF. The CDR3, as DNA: TGTGCCATCAGAATAGCGGGGGGGTCCAGCTCTGGGGCCAACGTCCTGACTTTC.